This T cell receptor beta chain was captured in a study of blood T cell repertoires in COVID-19. There are 14 residues in the CDR3. The V segment lost 9 bases and the J segment 0 bases; nucleotides outside the gene matches: 4. Germline loops: CDR1 KGHDR, CDR2 SFDVKD. The method was immunoSEQ multiplex PCR; TCRdb's version includes in-frame clones alone and lacks a portion of them. The profile covers 110,000 or so clones, with 81% appearing a single time and less than 45% taken by the ten largest. Sequenced input: peripheral blood. The chain recombines TRBV24-1 with TRBJ2-1; TRBD2 aligns across 7 bases. This clonotype was sampled from an older man with acute or convalescent COVID-19. The CDR3 DNA sequence: TGTGCCACCGGGGGAGGGAGCTCCTACAATGAGCAGTTCTTC. Its protein is CATGGGSSYNEQFF.